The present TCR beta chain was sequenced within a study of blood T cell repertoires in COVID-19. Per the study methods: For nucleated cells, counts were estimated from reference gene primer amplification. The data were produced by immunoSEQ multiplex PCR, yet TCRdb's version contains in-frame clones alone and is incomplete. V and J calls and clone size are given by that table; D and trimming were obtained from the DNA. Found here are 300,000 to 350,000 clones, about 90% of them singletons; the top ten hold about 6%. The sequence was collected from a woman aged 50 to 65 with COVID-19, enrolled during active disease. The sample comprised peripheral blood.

The CDR3 here is CATSSGSSSYEQYF. The CDR3, as DNA: TGTGCCACCAGCAGTGGGAGCAGCTCCTACGAGCAGTACTTC. The gene calls are TRBV15 and TRBJ2-7; tentative D call: TRBD2 (5 bases). V shed 3 bases and J shed 0 bases, with 9 bases lying between them. Germline CDR1 and CDR2: LNHNV and YYDKDF (reference sequence). The length of the CDR3 is 14 residues.